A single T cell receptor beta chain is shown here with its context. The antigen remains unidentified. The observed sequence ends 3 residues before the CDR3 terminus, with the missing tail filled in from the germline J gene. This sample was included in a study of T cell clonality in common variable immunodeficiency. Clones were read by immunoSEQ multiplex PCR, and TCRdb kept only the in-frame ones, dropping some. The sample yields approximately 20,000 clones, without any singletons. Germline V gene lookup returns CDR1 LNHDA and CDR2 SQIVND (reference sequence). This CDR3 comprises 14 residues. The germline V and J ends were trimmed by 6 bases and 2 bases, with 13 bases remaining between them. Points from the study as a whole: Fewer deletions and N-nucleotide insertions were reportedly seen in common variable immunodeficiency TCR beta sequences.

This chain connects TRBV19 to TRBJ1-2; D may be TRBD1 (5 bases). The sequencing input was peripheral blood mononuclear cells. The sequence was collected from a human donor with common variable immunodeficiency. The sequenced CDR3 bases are TGTGCCAGTAGAATACCACAGGCGAACTATGGC. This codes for CASRIPQANYG. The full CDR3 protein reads CASRIPQANYGYTF.